This TCR beta chain derives from a study of blood T cell repertoires in COVID-19. At the level of the study: Samples representing acute and convalescent COVID-19 were sourced from the United States, Italy and Spain. PBMCs, B-cell-depleted T cells, or T cells were the source of the cDNA or gDNA that made up the material.

The CDR3 extends over 15 amino acids. Looked up from germline, CDR1 is SGDLS and CDR2 is YYNGEE. V gave up 4 bases and J gave up 6 bases; unmatched junction bases: 8. Using immunoSEQ multiplex PCR, the repertoire was profiled, and TCRdb retains in-frame clones only, with some absent. Of approximately 29,000 clones in the sample, roughly 90% were seen once. The sample consisted of peripheral blood. This chain connects TRBV9 to TRBJ1-5, with 9 bases matching TRBD1. This sequence originates from a human donor with active COVID-19. The donor label of this sample is uncertain. CDR3 loop: CASSSGTGTGQPQHF. The CDR3 nucleotides read TGTGCCAGCAGCTCCGGGACAGGGACGGGTCAGCCCCAGCATTTT.